The T cell receptor beta chain described here comes from a study of blood T cell repertoires in COVID-19. Looking at the study overall: The United States, Italy and Spain were the sources of the acute and convalescent COVID-19 samples. PBMCs, B-cell-depleted T cells, or T cells provided the cDNA or gDNA that made up the material.

Authors' methods: From reference gene primer amplification, estimates of nucleated cell counts were derived. Libraries were prepared by immunoSEQ multiplex PCR; TCRdb keeps only in-frame clonotypes and omits some of them. V and J calls and clone size are as listed in that table; D and trimming were resolved from the DNA. The sample includes roughly 190,000 clones, 84% of them seen just once. The receptor's source is a human donor in a cohort sampled during active COVID-19. The sequenced sample consisted of peripheral blood.

CDR3 amino acids: CASSQLRQGESRGYTF. The CDR3 nucleotides read TGTGCCAGCAGCCAGCTGAGACAGGGGGAGTCGCGAGGCTACACCTTC. This chain connects TRBV3-1 (or the pseudogene TRBV3-2) to TRBJ1-2; 9 positions match TRBD1. Germline lookup yields CDR1 LGHDT and CDR2 YNNKEL (reference sequence). CDR3 length equals 16 residues. Trimming at V came to 3 bases and at J to 8 bases, leaving 13 bases not matched to a gene.